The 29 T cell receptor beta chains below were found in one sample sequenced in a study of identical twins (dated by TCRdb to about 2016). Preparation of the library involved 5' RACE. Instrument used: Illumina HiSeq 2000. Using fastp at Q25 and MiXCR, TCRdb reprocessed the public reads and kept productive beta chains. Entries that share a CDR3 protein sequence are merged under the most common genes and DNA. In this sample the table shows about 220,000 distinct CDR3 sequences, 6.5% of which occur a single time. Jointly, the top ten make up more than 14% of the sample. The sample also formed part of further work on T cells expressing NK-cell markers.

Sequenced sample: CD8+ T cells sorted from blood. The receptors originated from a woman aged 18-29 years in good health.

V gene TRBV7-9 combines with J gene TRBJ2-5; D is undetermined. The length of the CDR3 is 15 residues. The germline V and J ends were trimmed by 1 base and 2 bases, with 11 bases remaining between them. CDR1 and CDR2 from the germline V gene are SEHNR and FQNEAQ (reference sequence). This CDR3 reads CASSLDGGRQETQYF. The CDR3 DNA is TGTGCCAGCAGCTTAGATGGCGGACGTCAAGAGACCCAGTACTTC.

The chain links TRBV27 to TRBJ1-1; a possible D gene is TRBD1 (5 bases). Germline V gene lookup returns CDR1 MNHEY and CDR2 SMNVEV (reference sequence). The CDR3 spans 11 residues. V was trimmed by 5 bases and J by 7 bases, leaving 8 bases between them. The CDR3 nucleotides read TGTGCCAGCAGTACAACAGGTGAAGCTTTCTTT. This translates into CASSTTGEAFF.

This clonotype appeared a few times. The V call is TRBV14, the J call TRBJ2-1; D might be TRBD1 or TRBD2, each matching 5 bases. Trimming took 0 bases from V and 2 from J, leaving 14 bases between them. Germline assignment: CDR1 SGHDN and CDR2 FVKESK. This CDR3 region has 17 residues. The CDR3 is CASSQEGTVHTYNEQFF. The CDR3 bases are TGTGCCAGCAGCCAAGAAGGGACCGTCCACACCTACAATGAGCAGTTCTTC.

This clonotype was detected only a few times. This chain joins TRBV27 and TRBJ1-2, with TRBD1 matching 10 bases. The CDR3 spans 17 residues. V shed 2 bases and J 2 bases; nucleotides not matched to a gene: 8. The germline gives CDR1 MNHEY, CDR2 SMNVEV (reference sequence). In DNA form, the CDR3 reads TGTGCCAGCAGTTTAGGCACACCGGGACAGGGGAACTATGGCTACACCTTC. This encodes CASSLGTPGQGNYGYTF.

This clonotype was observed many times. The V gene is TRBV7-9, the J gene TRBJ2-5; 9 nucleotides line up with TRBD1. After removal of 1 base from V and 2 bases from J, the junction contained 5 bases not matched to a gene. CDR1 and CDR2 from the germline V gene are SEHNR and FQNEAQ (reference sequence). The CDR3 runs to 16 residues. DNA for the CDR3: TGTGCCAGCAGCTTAGAGGGGACAGGGAGTCAAGAGACCCAGTACTTC. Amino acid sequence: CASSLEGTGSQETQYF.

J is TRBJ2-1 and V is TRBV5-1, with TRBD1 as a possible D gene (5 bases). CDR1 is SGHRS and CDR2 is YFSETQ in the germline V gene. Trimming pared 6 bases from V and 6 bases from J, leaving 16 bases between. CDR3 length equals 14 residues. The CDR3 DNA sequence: TGCGCCAGCACAGGGTTCGTCGGCGCCAATGAGCAGTTCTTC. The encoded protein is CASTGFVGANEQFF. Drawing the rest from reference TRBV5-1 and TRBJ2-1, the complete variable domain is KAGVTQTPRYLIKTRGQQVTLSCSPISGHRSVSWYQQTPGQGLQFLFEYFSETQRNKGNFPGRFSGRQFSNSRSEMNVSTLELGDSALYLCASTGFVGANEQFFGPGTRLTVL.

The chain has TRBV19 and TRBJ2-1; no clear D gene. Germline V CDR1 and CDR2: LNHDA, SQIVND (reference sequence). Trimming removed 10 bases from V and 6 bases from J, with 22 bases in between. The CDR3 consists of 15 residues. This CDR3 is CAISPGIVFGNEQFF. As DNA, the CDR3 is TGTGCCATCAGCCCTGGGATAGTCTTCGGCAATGAGCAGTTCTTC.

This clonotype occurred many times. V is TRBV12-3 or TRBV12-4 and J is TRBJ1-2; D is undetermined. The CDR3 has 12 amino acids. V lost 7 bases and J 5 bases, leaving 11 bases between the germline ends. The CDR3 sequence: CASTGVGYGYTF. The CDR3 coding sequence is TGTGCCAGCACCGGTGTAGGGTATGGCTACACCTTC.

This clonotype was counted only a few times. CDR3 in amino acids: CASSSGLGDNEQFF. CDR3 DNA sequence: TGTGCCAGCAGCTCCGGACTAGGGGACAATGAGCAGTTCTTC. The chain combines TRBV3-1 with TRBJ2-1; TRBD2 matches at 7 bases. The CDR3 consists of 14 residues. J was trimmed by 5 bases and V by 5 bases; bases with no gene match: 6. Germline CDR1 and CDR2: LGHDT and YNNKEL (reference sequence).

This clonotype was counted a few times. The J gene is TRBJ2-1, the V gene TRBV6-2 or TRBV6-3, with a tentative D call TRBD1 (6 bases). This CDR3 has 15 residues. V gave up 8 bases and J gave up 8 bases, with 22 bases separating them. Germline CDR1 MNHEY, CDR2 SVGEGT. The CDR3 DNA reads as TGTGCCAGCTGGCCCGGGACATCGGCCTTGGATGAGCAGTTCTTC. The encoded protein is CASWPGTSALDEQFF.

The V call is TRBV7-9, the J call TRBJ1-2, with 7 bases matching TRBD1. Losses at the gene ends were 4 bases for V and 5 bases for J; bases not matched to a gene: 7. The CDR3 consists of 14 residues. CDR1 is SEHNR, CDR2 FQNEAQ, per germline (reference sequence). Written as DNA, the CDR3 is TGTGCCAGCAGCTCCTACGGGACAGAGTATGGCTACACCTTC. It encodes CASSSYGTEYGYTF.

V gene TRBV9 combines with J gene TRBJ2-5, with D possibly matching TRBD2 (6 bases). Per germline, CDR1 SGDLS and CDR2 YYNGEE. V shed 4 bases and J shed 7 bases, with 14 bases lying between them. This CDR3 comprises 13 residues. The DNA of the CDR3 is TGTGCCAGCAGCTCCGGGGGTTATGGGACCCAGTACTTC. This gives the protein CASSSGGYGTQYF.

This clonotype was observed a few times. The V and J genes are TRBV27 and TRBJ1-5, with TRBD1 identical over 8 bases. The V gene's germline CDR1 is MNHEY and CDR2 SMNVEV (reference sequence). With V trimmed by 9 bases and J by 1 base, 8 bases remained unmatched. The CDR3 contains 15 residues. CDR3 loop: CASRSGGLSNQPQHF. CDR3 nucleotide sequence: TGTGCCAGTCGTTCAGGGGGCTTGAGCAATCAGCCCCAGCATTTT.

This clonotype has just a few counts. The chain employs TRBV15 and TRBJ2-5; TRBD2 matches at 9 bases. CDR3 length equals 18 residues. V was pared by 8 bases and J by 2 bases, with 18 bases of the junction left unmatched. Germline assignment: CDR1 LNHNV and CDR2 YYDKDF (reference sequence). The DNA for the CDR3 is TGTGCCACCGAAAGTACCAGCGGGAGGAAGGTGGGGCAAGAGACCCAGTACTTC. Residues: CATESTSGRKVGQETQYF.

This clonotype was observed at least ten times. For the CDR3, the DNA is TGCGCCAGCAGCTTGGCGATCGGGACAACAGATACGCAGTATTTT. Amino acids: CASSLAIGTTDTQYF. The V call is TRBV5-1, the J call TRBJ2-3; a possible D gene is TRBD1 (6 bases). The CDR3 is made up of 15 amino acids. Germline CDR1 SGHRS, CDR2 YFSETQ. The V and J ends lost 0 bases and 3 bases respectively, with 11 bases between them.

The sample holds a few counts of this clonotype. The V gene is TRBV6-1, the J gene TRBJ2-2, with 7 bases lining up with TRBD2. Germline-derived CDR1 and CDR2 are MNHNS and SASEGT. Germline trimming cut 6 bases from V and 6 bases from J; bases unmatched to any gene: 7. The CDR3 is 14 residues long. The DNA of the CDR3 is TGTGCCAGCAGCCCCTCGGGGGGAGCCGGGGAGCTGTTTTTT. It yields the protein CASSPSGGAGELFF.

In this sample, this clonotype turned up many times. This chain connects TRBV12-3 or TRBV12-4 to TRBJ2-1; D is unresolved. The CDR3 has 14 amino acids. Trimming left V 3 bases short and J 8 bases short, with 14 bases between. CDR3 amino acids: CASSLGRPVDEQFF. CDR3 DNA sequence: TGTGCCAGCAGTTTGGGTAGGCCGGTGGATGAGCAGTTCTTC.

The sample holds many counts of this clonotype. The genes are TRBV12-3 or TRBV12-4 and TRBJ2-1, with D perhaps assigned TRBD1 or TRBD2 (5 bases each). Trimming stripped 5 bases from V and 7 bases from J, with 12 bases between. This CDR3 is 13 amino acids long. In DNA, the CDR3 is TGTGCCAGCAGTCTGGGACCAGGGAATGAGCAGTTCTTC. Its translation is CASSLGPGNEQFF.

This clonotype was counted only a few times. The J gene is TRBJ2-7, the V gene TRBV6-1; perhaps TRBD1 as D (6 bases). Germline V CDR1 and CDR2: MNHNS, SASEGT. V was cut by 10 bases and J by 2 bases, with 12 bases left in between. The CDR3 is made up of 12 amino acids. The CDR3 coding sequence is TGTGCCACCGCTGACAGGCCCTACGAGCAGTACTTC. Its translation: CATADRPYEQYF.

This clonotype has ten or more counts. The CDR3 sequence: CASGTSTDTQYF. The CDR3 region has the DNA TGTGCCAGCGGAACTAGCACAGATACGCAGTATTTT. The gene calls are TRBV18 and TRBJ2-3; D is ambiguous. The CDR3 runs 12 residues. Trimming shortened V by 8 bases and J by 0 bases, and 6 bases separated the two germline ends. Germline V gene data show CDR1 as KGHSH and CDR2 as LQKENI.

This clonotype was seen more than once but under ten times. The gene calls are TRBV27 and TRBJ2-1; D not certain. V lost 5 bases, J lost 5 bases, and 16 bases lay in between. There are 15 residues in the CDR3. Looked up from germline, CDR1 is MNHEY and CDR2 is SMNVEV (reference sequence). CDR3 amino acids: CASSKEGYVDNEQFF. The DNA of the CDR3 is TGTGCCAGCAGTAAAGAAGGCTACGTGGACAATGAGCAGTTCTTC.

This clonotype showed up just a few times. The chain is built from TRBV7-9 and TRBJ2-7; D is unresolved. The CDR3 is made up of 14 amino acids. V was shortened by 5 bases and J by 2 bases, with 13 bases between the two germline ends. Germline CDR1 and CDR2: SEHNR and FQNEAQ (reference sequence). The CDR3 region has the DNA TGTGCCAGCAGCCACCGAGCGAGTCCCTACGAGCAGTACTTC. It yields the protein CASSHRASPYEQYF.

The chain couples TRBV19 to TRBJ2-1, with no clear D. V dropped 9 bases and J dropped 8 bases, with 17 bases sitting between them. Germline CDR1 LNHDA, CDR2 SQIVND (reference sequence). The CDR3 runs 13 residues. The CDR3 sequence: CASNEYGLDEQFF. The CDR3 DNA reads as TGTGCCAGCAACGAATATGGCCTTGATGAGCAGTTCTTC.

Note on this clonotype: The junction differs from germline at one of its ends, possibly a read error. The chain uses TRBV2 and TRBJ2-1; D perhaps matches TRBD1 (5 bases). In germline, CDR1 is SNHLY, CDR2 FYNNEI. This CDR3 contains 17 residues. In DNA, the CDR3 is TGTGCCAGCAGTGCGGCAGAGGACATACCCTCCTATAATGAGCAGTTCTTC. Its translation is CASSAAEDIPSYNEQFF.

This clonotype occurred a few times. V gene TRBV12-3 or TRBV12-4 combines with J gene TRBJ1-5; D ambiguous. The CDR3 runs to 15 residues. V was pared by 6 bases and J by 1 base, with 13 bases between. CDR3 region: CASSPDRKSNQPQHF. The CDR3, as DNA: TGTGCCAGCAGCCCGGATAGGAAAAGCAATCAGCCCCAGCATTTT.

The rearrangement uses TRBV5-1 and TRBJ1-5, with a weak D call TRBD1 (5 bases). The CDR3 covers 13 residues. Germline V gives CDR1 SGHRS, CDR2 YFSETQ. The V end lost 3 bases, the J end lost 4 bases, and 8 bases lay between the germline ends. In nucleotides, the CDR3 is TGCGCCAGCAGCTGGGACCTAAATCAGCCCCAGCATTTT. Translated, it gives CASSWDLNQPQHF. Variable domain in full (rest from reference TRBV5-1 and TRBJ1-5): KAGVTQTPRYLIKTRGQQVTLSCSPISGHRSVSWYQQTPGQGLQFLFEYFSETQRNKGNFPGRFSGRQFSNSRSEMNVSTLELGDSALYLCASSWDLNQPQHFGDGTRLSIL.

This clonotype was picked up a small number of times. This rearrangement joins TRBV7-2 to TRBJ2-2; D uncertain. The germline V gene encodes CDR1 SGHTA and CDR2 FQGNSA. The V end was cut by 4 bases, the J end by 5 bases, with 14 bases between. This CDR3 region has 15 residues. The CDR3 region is CASSSLTLTTGELFF. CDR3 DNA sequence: TGTGCCAGCAGCTCCTTAACTCTTACTACCGGGGAGCTGTTTTTT.

Written as DNA, the CDR3 is TGTGCCAGCAGCTTGACGCAGGGTGGTTCACCCCTCCACTTT. The encoded protein is CASSLTQGGSPLHF. The chain employs TRBV11-2 and TRBJ1-6; maybe TRBD1 (5 bases). Trimming removed 3 bases at V and 9 bases at J, with 12 bases between. Germline lookup yields CDR1 SGHAT and CDR2 FQNNGV. The CDR3 is 14 residues long.

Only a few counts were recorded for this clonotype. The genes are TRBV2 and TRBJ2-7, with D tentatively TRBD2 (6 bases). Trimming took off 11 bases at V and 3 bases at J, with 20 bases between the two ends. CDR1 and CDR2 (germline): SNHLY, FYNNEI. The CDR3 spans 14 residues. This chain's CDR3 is CASGLPGRLYEQYF. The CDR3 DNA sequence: TGTGCCTCGGGACTCCCCGGGCGTCTCTACGAGCAGTACTTC.